The source of this T cell receptor (beta chain) is a study of blood T cell repertoires in COVID-19 (dated by TCRdb to about 2020). Notes on the research overall: Samples from collaborators originated in the United States, Italy and Spain and spanned both the acute and convalescent phases of COVID-19. The prospective study material was composed of cDNA or gDNA derived from T cells, B-cell-depleted T cells, or PBMCs. Subjects who had been exposed to COVID-19, were actively infected with it, or had recovered from it provided the deeply sampled blood TCRbeta repertoires that made up the dataset. The repertoires were made available in a free public database intended to serve as a resource for research on the immune response to SARS-CoV-2. The samples were drawn from two sources: the first 160 participants of the ongoing ImmuneRACE study, and some 1,300 subjects contributed by 6 global collaborators. Nearly every sample came with metadata listing a de-identified subject ID, COVID-19 status, age in years and sex. Where available, HLA class I and class II types were obtained from metadata supplied by the sample provider rather than from assay-based typing. Results and caveats for the whole study, not just this receptor: Clinical and demographic metadata were provided uncurated, with the amount varying by source and participant.

In regard to this clone: Its antigen remains unidentified. No much larger clone exists at a distance of one base, and base qualities are not known.

Whole blood was collected in K2EDTA tubes by collaborating institutions according to the institutions' own protocols. For TCRbeta analysis, collaborators shipped samples in one of three forms: frozen whole blood, isolated PBMCs, or DNA extracted from either of those sample types. The immunoSEQ Assay, a bias-controlled multiplex PCR, was used to amplify TCRbeta CDR3 regions from genomic DNA. The published analysis was carried out like this. The number of nucleated cells in each sample was estimated from the amplification of reference gene primers within the assay. To quantify the absolute abundance of each unique TCRbeta CDR3 rearrangement, sequence reads were collapsed and filtered. For each sample, productive Simpson clonality was calculated by taking the square root of Simpson's diversity index across productive rearrangements. Held by TCRdb, this immuneACCESS table contains in-frame sequences only and omits some clones. Under half of the omission traces to an unresolved V gene where checked; the cause of the rest is unknown. Clone size and the V and J calls come from that table; the DNA yielded D and trimming. The table for this sample lists around 270,000 clones; about 87% of them were counted only once. About 2.1% of the sample is taken by the ten largest.

V gives up 6 bases and J gives up 0 bases, and the segment between their germline ends measures 12 bases. CDR1 and CDR2 (MNHEY, SMNVEV) derive from the germline V gene (reference sequence). Spanning cysteine to phenylalanine, the CDR3 consists of 14 amino acids. Just the 42-base CDR3 DNA is kept, in frame starting at base 1. Sequencing was performed on peripheral blood. The TCR originated in a woman aged 50 to 60 with acute or convalescent COVID-19. The rearrangement joined TRBV27 to TRBJ2-7, and TRBD2 may be the D gene, going by 5 matching bases. The CDR3: CASRPTMNSYEQYF. The nucleotides are TGTGCCAGCAGGCCGACTATGAACTCCTACGAGCAGTACTTC.